This T cell receptor beta chain was captured in a study of OX40 agonist ivuxolimab in advanced cancers. Study as a whole: Subjects had a mean age of about 65 years, with a range of roughly 20 to 80; just over 80% were male.

Study-wide points: Among the lowest peripheral clonal expansion occurred in 0.1-3.0 mg/kg partial responders. Specificity for antigen went undetermined in the expanded peripheral T cells.

This CDR3 has 14 amino acids. CDR1 is ENHRY and CDR2 is SYGVKD in the germline V gene. The V gene lost 5 bases and the J gene lost 1 base, with 11 bases spanning the gap. This clone appeared a single time. Its antigen remains unknown. Using immunoSEQ multiplex PCR, the repertoire was profiled, and TCRdb retains in-frame clones only, with some absent. The sample lists tens of thousands of clones, approximately 90% occurring once. The sequence came from an adult with an advanced solid tumor such as melanoma, head and neck, liver or kidney cancer. The chain is built from TRBV10-3 and TRBJ2-5; D gene ambiguous. The sample in question was CD4+ or CD8+ T cells sorted from blood, obtained in a trial of the OX40 agonist ivuxolimab. The CDR3 coding sequence is TGTGCCATCAGTAATCTGGCGTCCCAAGAGACCCAGTACTTC. Translated, it gives CAISNLASQETQYF.